These 30 T cell receptor beta chains came from one sample sequenced in a study of Graves' ophthalmopathy and Graves' hyperthyroidism. For repertoire sequencing, the TCR beta CDR3 regions were amplified from RNA transcripts. HTBI primers served in a first-round RT-PCR, which a second-round multiplex PCR followed. TCRdb reprocessed the multiplex PCR reads with MiXCR, giving one entry per CDR3 protein. The data contain around 670,000 distinct CDR3 sequences, roughly 41% of them singletons. Source material: peripheral blood. The receptors stem from an adult man with Graves' ophthalmopathy.

A word on this clonotype: A much larger clone lies one base from this, so it may be a read error. The chain combines TRBV19 with TRBJ1-2; D remains ambiguous. Trimming shortened V by 8 bases and J by 5 bases, and 15 bases separated the two germline ends. The germline CDR1 and CDR2 sequences are LNHDA and SQIVND (reference sequence). The CDR3 extends over 13 amino acids. DNA of the CDR3: TGTGCCAGTTGTGGGCTAATTGGTTATGGCTACACCTTC. Residues: CASCGLIGYGYTF.

This clonotype was seen at least ten times. This chain joins TRBV10-3 and TRBJ2-7; D uncertain. V lost 4 bases to trimming and J lost 3 bases, with 4 bases between them. The CDR3 is made up of 11 amino acids. Germline CDR1 reads ENHRY; CDR2 reads SYGVKD. The CDR3 region has the DNA TGTGCCATCAGTGCAGACTACGAGCAGTACTTC. Protein: CAISADYEQYF.

This clonotype was recorded a few times. The chain employs TRBV20-1 and TRBJ1-1, with D possibly TRBD1 on 5 matching bases. Germline V gene data show CDR1 as DFQATT and CDR2 as SNEGSKA (reference sequence). V lost 3 bases, J lost 11 bases, and 19 bases lay in between. The length of the CDR3 is 13 residues. CDR3 amino acids: CSASPEGQGQAFF. The CDR3 DNA follows: TGCAGTGCTAGCCCGGAAGGGCAGGGCCAGGCTTTCTTT.

Regarding this clonotype: The conserved final phenylalanine or tryptophan is absent from the CDR3, which likely points to a read error. This sequence joins TRBV7-9 and TRBJ2-7; 10 bases line up with TRBD2. This CDR3 is 13 amino acids long. The V gene's germline CDR1 is SEHNR and CDR2 FQNEAQ (reference sequence). Losses at the gene ends were 6 bases for V and 2 bases for J; bases not matched to a gene: 1. The CDR3 DNA reads as TGTGCCAGCAGAACTAGCGGGGCCTACGAGCAGTACTCC. This gives the protein CASRTSGAYEQYS.

The J gene is TRBJ2-5, the V gene TRBV11-2, with 16 bases lining up with TRBD2. The CDR3 spans 19 residues. Germline V gives CDR1 SGHAT, CDR2 FQNNGV. The trim removed 0 bases at V and 1 base at J, leaving 5 bases unmatched. The CDR3 loop is CASSLDGGLAGGAQETQYF. CDR3 nucleotide sequence: TGTGCCAGCAGCTTAGATGGGGGACTAGCGGGAGGGGCCCAAGAGACCCAGTACTTC.

The table lists this clonotype with many counts. The genes are TRBV10-3 and TRBJ1-5; TRBD1 matches at 7 bases. CDR3 length: 15 residues. V lost 3 bases and J lost 3; bases outside the gene matches: 5. From germline, CDR1 is ENHRY and CDR2 SYGVKD. CDR3 amino acids: CAISEGGRDNQPQHF. The CDR3 DNA reads as TGTGCCATCAGTGAAGGGGGCAGGGACAATCAGCCCCAGCATTTT.

V and J are TRBV6-2 or TRBV6-3 and TRBJ2-5; a weak D match, TRBD2 (5 bases). This CDR3 has 13 amino acids. Between the trimmed V and J ends, which lost 7 bases and 4 bases, there was a span of 13 bases. CDR1 is MNHEY, CDR2 SVGEGT, per germline. The CDR3 DNA follows: TGTGCCAGCACCGACGGAGGAGGAGAGACCCAGTACTTC. Translating gives CASTDGGGETQYF.

The rearrangement joins TRBV19 to TRBJ1-4; D unclear. The V gene lost 2 bases and the J gene lost 7 bases, with 14 bases spanning the gap. The CDR3 spans 15 residues. The V gene's germline CDR1 is LNHDA and CDR2 SQIVND (reference sequence). The DNA of the CDR3 is TGTGCCAGTAGTATAACGAGGGTTGGCACTGAAAAACTGTTTTTT. It encodes CASSITRVGTEKLFF.

This clonotype has at least ten counts. This chain links TRBV10-3 with TRBJ2-7, with TRBD1 matching over 7 bases. Germline CDR1 and CDR2: ENHRY and SYGVKD. The CDR3 runs to 14 residues. V lost 6 bases and J lost 2; bases outside the gene matches: 7. CDR3 loop: CAIRDRERAYEQYF. DNA of the CDR3: TGTGCCATCAGAGACAGGGAAAGGGCCTACGAGCAGTACTTC.

In its sample, this clonotype was seen a few times. The CDR3 DNA sequence: TGTGCCAGTAGTACTGGGGACTACCAAGAGACCCAGTACTTC. This sequence encodes CASSTGDYQETQYF. This sequence joins TRBV19 and TRBJ2-5; TRBD2 might be the D (6 bases). V was cut by 4 bases and J by 0 bases, with 9 bases left in between. CDR1 and CDR2 (germline): LNHDA, SQIVND (reference sequence). CDR3 length equals 14 residues.

The chain uses TRBV7-2 and TRBJ2-5, with TRBD2 matching over 12 bases. This CDR3 spans 15 amino acids. Trimming took 3 bases from V and 4 from J; bases not matched to a gene: 3. Germline CDR1 SGHTA, CDR2 FQGNSA. CDR3 sequence reads: CASSLTSGSRETQYF. Written as DNA, the CDR3 is TGTGCCAGCAGCTTGACTAGCGGGAGCAGAGAGACCCAGTACTTC.

The V gene is TRBV29-1, the J gene TRBJ2-3; TRBD2 might be the D (7 bases). This CDR3 region has 14 residues. Trimming pared 4 bases from V and 5 bases from J, leaving 16 bases between. Germline values: CDR1 SQVTM, CDR2 ANQGSEA. CDR3 residues: CSVVAGAQRDTQYF. The CDR3 region has the DNA TGCAGCGTTGTTGCGGGGGCCCAACGAGATACGCAGTATTTT.

The J gene is TRBJ2-2, the V gene TRBV9, with D tentatively TRBD1 (6 bases). The CDR3 length is 15 residues. The germline V gene has CDR1 SGDLS and CDR2 YYNGEE. V shed 4 bases and J shed 1 base, with 11 bases lying between them. The DNA for the CDR3 is TGTGCCAGCAGCTCCGGGACACAGAACACCGGGGAGCTGTTTTTT. Translating gives CASSSGTQNTGELFF.

The chain joins TRBV25-1 to TRBJ2-2, with a tentative D call TRBD1 (5 bases). The V gene lost 8 bases and the J gene lost 3 bases, with 16 bases spanning the gap. The CDR3 is 15 residues long. CDR1 MGHDK and CDR2 SYGVNS come from the germline V gene. The CDR3 region has the DNA TGTGCCAGCTCACCACGCCAGACAGACACCGGGGAGCTGTTTTTT. This gives the protein CASSPRQTDTGELFF.

This clonotype came up many times. The chain combines TRBV7-9 with TRBJ1-1; no firm D call. Trimming took 5 bases from V and 4 from J, leaving 20 bases between them. CDR3 length equals 16 residues. Germline loops: CDR1 SEHNR, CDR2 FQNEAQ (reference sequence). The CDR3: CASSAVVSGRSTEAFF. The CDR3, as DNA: TGTGCCAGCAGCGCTGTGGTTTCGGGCAGAAGCACTGAAGCTTTCTTT.

The chain combines TRBV19 with TRBJ1-1; TRBD1 matches at 7 bases. Germline V gene lookup returns CDR1 LNHDA and CDR2 SQIVND (reference sequence). CDR3 length equals 14 residues. Trimming at V came to 4 bases and at J to 7 bases, leaving 9 bases not matched to a gene. CDR3 coding DNA: TGTGCCAGTAGTAACCCGACAGGGATTAGTGAAGCTTTCTTT. It translates to CASSNPTGISEAFF.

This clonotype was picked up a small number of times. The genes are TRBV5-4 and TRBJ1-2; the D gene is possibly TRBD1 (6 bases). This CDR3 is built from 16 residues. Germline V gene data show CDR1 as SGHNT and CDR2 as YYREEE (reference sequence). With 3 bases removed from V and 4 bases from J, the gap between germline ends came to 19 bases. For the CDR3, the DNA is TGTGCCAGCAGCTCCCTACAGGGTGTGGAGTTCTATGGCTACACCTTC. Protein sequence: CASSSLQGVEFYGYTF. Together with reference TRBV5-4 and TRBJ1-2, the CDR3 gives the full variable domain: ETGVTQSPTHLIKTRGQQVTLRCSSQSGHNTVSWYQQALGQGPQFIFQYYREEENGRGNFPPRFSGLQFPNYSSELNVNALELDDSALYLCASSSLQGVEFYGYTFGSGTRLTVV.

This clonotype was found a few times. V is TRBV11-2 and J is TRBJ2-2, with D possibly being TRBD2 (5 bases). V was clipped by 2 bases and J by 2 bases, with 9 bases between them. Germline CDR1 SGHAT, CDR2 FQNNGV. The CDR3 is 15 residues long. DNA for the CDR3: TGTGCCAGCAGCTTACGGGGTAGAAACACCGGGGAGCTGTTTTTT. As protein: CASSLRGRNTGELFF.

The J gene is TRBJ2-7, the V gene TRBV7-9; D uncertain. V lost 6 bases to trimming and J lost 1 base, with 7 bases between them. This CDR3 contains 12 residues. The V gene's germline CDR1 is SEHNR and CDR2 FQNEAQ (reference sequence). The CDR3 DNA sequence: TGTGCCAGCAGGCCGACTTCCTACGAGCAGTACTTC. Encoded protein: CASRPTSYEQYF.

Ten or more counts support this clonotype. The chain recombines TRBV7-9 with TRBJ2-5; TRBD1 might be the D (6 bases). CDR3 length equals 15 residues. Between the trimmed V and J ends, which lost 4 bases and 2 bases, there was a span of 14 bases. Germline V gene data show CDR1 as SEHNR and CDR2 as FQNEAQ (reference sequence). CDR3 region: CASSWDKGRQETQYF. The DNA of the CDR3 is TGTGCCAGCAGCTGGGACAAGGGTAGGCAAGAGACCCAGTACTTC.

This clonotype showed up just once. The rearrangement uses TRBV9 and TRBJ2-2; D is undetermined. CDR3 size: 16 residues. The V end lost 5 bases, the J end lost 2 bases, and 16 bases lay between the germline ends. Germline V gene lookup returns CDR1 SGDLS and CDR2 YYNGEE. CDR3 coding DNA: TGTGCCAGCAGTGCTAGTCGTTCGGCAAACACCGGGGAGCTGTTTTTT. Protein: CASSASRSANTGELFF.

The chain is built from TRBV7-9 and TRBJ2-7, with a weak D call TRBD1 (6 bases). The V end lost 6 bases, the J end lost 5 bases, and 17 bases lay between the germline ends. The CDR3 consists of 14 residues. Per the germline V gene, CDR1 is SEHNR and CDR2 is FQNEAQ (reference sequence). CDR3 DNA sequence: TGTGCCAGCAGGCCTACAGGGTTTAGCAACGAGCAGTACTTC. It specifies CASRPTGFSNEQYF.

This clonotype was counted many times. The chain has TRBV5-1 and TRBJ1-5; 7 bases agree with TRBD1. This CDR3 comprises 15 residues. Germline V gene lookup returns CDR1 SGHRS and CDR2 YFSETQ. After removal of 0 bases from V and 4 bases from J, the junction contained 4 bases not matched to a gene. CDR3 in amino acids: CASSLETGLNQPQHF. In DNA, the CDR3 is TGCGCCAGCAGCTTGGAGACAGGGTTAAATCAGCCCCAGCATTTT.

This clonotype was observed a few times. The J gene is TRBJ2-7, the V gene TRBV20-1; D is undetermined. Per germline, CDR1 DFQATT and CDR2 SNEGSKA (reference sequence). This CDR3 has 15 amino acids. V lost 0 bases and J 6 bases, leaving 18 bases between the germline ends. In nucleotides, the CDR3 is TGCAGTGCTAGAGATCCCGCCTTTCCGCCCTTCGAGCAGTACTTC. It is translated as CSARDPAFPPFEQYF.

The chain is built from TRBV11-1 and TRBJ2-7, with TRBD1 matching 8 bases. Germline V lookup: CDR1 SGHAT, CDR2 FQDESV (reference sequence). This CDR3 has 15 amino acids. J was trimmed by 5 bases and V by 5 bases; bases with no gene match: 11. The CDR3 sequence: CASSPLRTGFHEQYF. CDR3 in DNA: TGTGCCAGCAGCCCACTGAGGACAGGGTTTCACGAGCAGTACTTC. The full variable domain, rest sourced from reference TRBV11-1 and TRBJ2-7, is EAEVAQSPRYKITEKSQAVAFWCDPISGHATLYWYRQILGQGPELLVQFQDESVVDDSQLPKDRFSAERLKGVDSTLKIQPAELGDSAMYLCASSPLRTGFHEQYFGPGTRLTVT.

This clonotype has a single count. With a much larger clone just one base away, this may be a read error. This likely comes from a read error, as the CDR3 has no conserved phenylalanine or tryptophan at its end. The gene calls are TRBV6-6 and TRBJ1-6; D is uncertain. The V gene's germline CDR1 is MNHNY and CDR2 SVGAGI (reference sequence). The CDR3 is 15 amino acids. Trimming removed 2 bases from V and 8 bases from J, with 13 bases in between. The CDR3, as DNA: TGTGCCAGCAGTTACCGTCCAAAGTGGGATTCACCCCTCCACTTG. Translating it yields CASSYRPKWDSPLHL.

This clonotype was seen only a few times. This chain uses TRBV7-2 with TRBJ1-6; D is possibly TRBD1 (5 bases). Per germline, CDR1 SGHTA and CDR2 FQGNSA. There are 16 residues in the CDR3. Trimming stripped 6 bases from V and 9 bases from J, with 21 bases between. Here the CDR3 reads CASSRGAAGSGSPLHF. In DNA, the CDR3 is TGTGCCAGCAGTCGAGGAGCCGCAGGGTCGGGTTCACCCCTCCACTTT.

This clonotype has at least ten counts. This chain links TRBV2 with TRBJ1-2, with a weak D call TRBD1 (6 bases). The V end was cut by 4 bases, the J end by 2 bases, with 8 bases between. CDR3 size: 13 residues. Germline V CDR1 and CDR2: SNHLY, FYNNEI. The CDR3 reads CASSAGQNYGYTF. CDR3 bases: TGTGCCAGCAGTGCCGGACAGAACTATGGCTACACCTTC.

The chain recombines TRBV19 with TRBJ1-2, with 10 bases identical to TRBD1. Germline V CDR1 and CDR2: LNHDA, SQIVND (reference sequence). The CDR3 loop spans 16 amino acids. The junction had 13 bases not matched to a gene; V was cut back by 8 bases and J by 4 bases. CDR3 in DNA: TGTGCCAGTGAACTCCGGCCGGGACAGGGGCCCTATGGCTACACCTTC. Protein: CASELRPGQGPYGYTF.

This chain links TRBV20-1 with TRBJ2-5; the D gene is possibly TRBD1 (6 bases). CDR3 length: 15 residues. Germline CDR1 is DFQATT and CDR2 is SNEGSKA (reference sequence). V was cut by 2 bases and J by 10 bases, with 23 bases left in between. CDR3 bases: TGCAGTGCTAGAATCCGTCACAGGGAAAAGTGGGTCCAGTACTTC. This gives the protein CSARIRHREKWVQYF.